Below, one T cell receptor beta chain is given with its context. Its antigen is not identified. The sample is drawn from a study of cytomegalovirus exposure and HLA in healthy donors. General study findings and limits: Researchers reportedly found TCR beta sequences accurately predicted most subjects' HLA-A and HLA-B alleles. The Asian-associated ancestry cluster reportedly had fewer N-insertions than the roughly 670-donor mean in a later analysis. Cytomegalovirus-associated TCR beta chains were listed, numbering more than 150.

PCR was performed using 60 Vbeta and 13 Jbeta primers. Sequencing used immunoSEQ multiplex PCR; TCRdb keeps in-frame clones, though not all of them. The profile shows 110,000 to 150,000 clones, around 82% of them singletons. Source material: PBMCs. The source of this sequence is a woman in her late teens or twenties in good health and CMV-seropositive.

Here the CDR3 DNA reads TGTGCCAGCACCACAGGAGTCTATGGCTACACCTTC. As protein: CASTTGVYGYTF. This chain uses TRBV2 with TRBJ1-2; tentatively, D is TRBD1 (5 bases). The V gene lost 7 bases and the J gene lost 4 bases, with 10 bases spanning the gap. The CDR3 is made up of 12 amino acids. The germline CDR1 and CDR2 sequences are SNHLY and FYNNEI. The entire variable domain, with the rest obtained from reference TRBV2 and TRBJ1-2, is as follows: EPEVTQTPSHQVTQMGQEVILRCVPISNHLYFYWYRQILGQKVEFLVSFYNNEISEKSEIFDDQFSVERPDGSNFTLKIRSTKLEDSAMYFCASTTGVYGYTFGSGTRLTVV.